The source of this TCR beta chain is a study of blood T cell repertoires in COVID-19. Whole-study context: From T cells, B-cell-depleted T cells, or PBMCs came the material, which was cDNA or gDNA.

With regard to this clone: Sequence at one end of the junction differs from germline and may be a read error.

In the study's own analysis: Nucleated cell counts were estimated from reference gene primer amplification. Profiling relied on immunoSEQ multiplex PCR, and the TCRdb table lists in-frame clones only, not all of them. The D gene and trimming were derived from the DNA, and the V and J assignments and clone size from that table. The sample records roughly 400,000 clones, approximately 90% being singletons. Enrolled through a virtual design, the participants were between 18 and 89 years of age and came from some 26 US areas. Sample: PBMCs or T cells enriched from blood (not recorded which). This TCR was recovered from a woman younger than 30 who had been exposed to COVID-19.

As DNA, the CDR3 is TGCGCCAGCGGGGCCGGGTTGGCCACTGAAGCTTCCTTT. Translating it yields CASGAGLATEASF. The V call is TRBV4-3, the J call TRBJ1-1, with D perhaps matching TRBD1 (5 bases). Germline V lookup: CDR1 LGHNA, CDR2 YSLEER. This CDR3 comprises 13 residues.